A selection of T cell receptor beta chains follows, all from one sample in a study of regulatory T cells in long-lasting Graves disease. TCRdb re-called the multiplex PCR reads with MiXCR, one entry per CDR3 protein. Here the sample spans 400,000 to 500,000 distinct CDR3 sequences, about 16% being singletons. The data also belong to a second study, concerning T cells in Graves' hyperthyroidism and ophthalmopathy.

The sample here was peripheral blood mononuclear cells (PBMCs), taken at new diagnosis, from a patient treated with antithyroid drugs. The receptors originated from a young woman with Graves disease. The CDR3 runs from the conserved cysteine through the conserved F or W. A D gene is named only where the DNA matches it firmly. Clone size, where shown, is once, few, many, or a class for clones that have expanded.

j_call clone_size v_call d_call cdr3_nt cdr3_aa
TRBJ2-7 few TRBV18 . TGTGCCAGCTCACCCGAGACTACGAAGCAGTACTTC CASSPETTKQYF
TRBJ2-5 . TRBV7-6 TRBD2 TGTGCCAGCAGCAAATCCGGGACTAGCTTTCAGGAGACCCAGTACTTC CASSKSGTSFQETQYF
TRBJ1-1 . TRBV2 TRBD1 TGTGCCAGCAGTCCCTTACAGGGGGCGAGCACTGAAGCTTTCTTT CASSPLQGASTEAFF
TRBJ2-1 many TRBV5-1 . TGCGCCAGCAGCTTGGGTGGTACGGCCGGGAGTGGGCAGTTCTTC CASSLGGTAGSGQFF
TRBJ1-6 . TRBV9 . TGTGCCAGCAGCGAGACAGAGTCCTATAATTCACCCCTCCACTTT CASSETESYNSPLHF
TRBJ2-3 . TRBV7-2 . TGTGCCAGCAGCTTGAACAGCCAGGCAGATACGCAGTATTTT CASSLNSQADTQYF
TRBJ2-1 many TRBV27 . TGTGCCAGCAGTTTAAGGGGGGACTGGGGGACAGCCTACAATGAGCAGTTCTTC CASSLRGDWGTAYNEQFF
TRBJ2-4 many TRBV28 . TGTGCCAGCAGTTTCAGGGGAAGAGGGTTGGCCAAAAACATTCAGTACTTC CASSFRGRGLAKNIQYF
TRBJ2-7 many TRBV6-1 . TGTGCCAGCAGTCTGCCGGACAGCCGAATCTACGAGCAGTACTTC CASSLPDSRIYEQYF
TRBJ2-3 many TRBV5-1 TRBD2 TGTGCCAGCAGCTTAGGGGAAATAAGACTAGCCAGCACAGATACGCAGTATTTT CASSLGEIRLASTDTQYF
TRBJ2-7 few TRBV4-1 TRBD1 TGCGCCAGCAGCCAAGATCTCGGACAGGGTTACGAGCAGTACTTC CASSQDLGQGYEQYF
TRBJ2-1 . TRBV28 . TGTGCCAGCACCGCTTATCGTGGCAATGAGCAGTTCTTC CASTAYRGNEQFF